This TCR beta chain was captured by sequencing in a study of Ad26.COV2.S vaccination and SARS-CoV-2 variants. Study in general: Ad26.COV2.S was injected intramuscularly once or twice, 56 days apart.

About this clone: Antigen unknown.

Findings and caveats of the study: Total T cell responses may have been underestimated by the TCR breadth and depth analyses. Substantial post-vaccination breadth of spike-specific CD8+ and CD4+ T cell responses was reported.

The CDR3 is 14 residues long. V lost 0 bases to trimming and J lost 5 bases, with 10 bases between them. Germline V gene lookup returns CDR1 MNHEY and CDR2 SVGEGT. The method was immunoSEQ multiplex PCR; TCRdb's version includes in-frame clones alone and lacks a portion of them. The profile covers about 450,000 clones, with 89% appearing a single time and 2.5% to 3% taken by the ten largest. As for treatment: some 20 received Ad26.COV2.S at low or high dose, single or two shots; about 5 received placebo; per-sample allocation not given. Repertoires come from day 63 after the first vaccine or placebo injection. A Boston adult aged 18-55 years was the donor.

Sequences were derived from peripheral blood, sampled in a trial of Ad26.COV2.S vaccine versus placebo. The chain joins TRBV6-2 or TRBV6-3 to TRBJ2-5, with a weak D call TRBD1 (5 bases). The sequence was collected from a person between 18 and 59 years old who received the Ad26.COV2.S COVID-19 vaccine or a placebo. In nucleotides, the CDR3 is TGTGCCAGCAGTTACTCCCAGGGTTGGGAGACCCAGTACTTC. It codes for CASSYSQGWETQYF.